The next 10 T cell receptor beta chains were all read from a single sample in a study of graft-versus-host responses after intestinal transplantation. Using immunoSEQ multiplex PCR, the repertoire was profiled, and TCRdb retains in-frame clones only, with some absent. The sample comprises 95,000 to 150,000 clones, roughly 91% of which are singletons, and 0.095% to 0.15% rests with the top ten. These receptors have no identified antigens. Material: unstimulated CD4+ T cells sorted from spleen or lymph node cells, obtained before intestinal transplant. These receptors all stem from a human donor who received an intestinal transplant.

J is TRBJ2-2 and V is TRBV10-1; 7 bases fit TRBD1. V gave up 3 bases and J gave up 5 bases; unmatched junction bases: 6. The CDR3 extends over 15 amino acids. Germline V gene sequence: CDR1 WNHNN, CDR2 SYGVQD (reference sequence). The CDR3 sequence: CASSERDSFTGELFF. The CDR3 nucleotides read TGCGCCAGCAGTGAAAGGGACAGCTTTACCGGGGAGCTGTTTTTT.

The chain couples TRBV9 to TRBJ2-1, with TRBD2 identical over 8 bases. The CDR3 has 18 residues. Germline loops: CDR1 SGDLS, CDR2 YYNGEE. The J segment lost 4 bases and the V segment lost 0 bases, leaving 12 bases of the junction unmatched. DNA for the CDR3: TGTGCCAGCAGCGTAGGGCCGGGGGAGATAGCGGGGTACAATGAGCAGTTCTTC. It yields the protein CASSVGPGEIAGYNEQFF.

The rearrangement joins TRBV7-3 to TRBJ2-1, with 7 nucleotides matching TRBD2. This CDR3 is built from 15 residues. The junction had 4 bases not matched to a gene; V was cut back by 3 bases and J by 2 bases. Germline CDR1 is SGHTA and CDR2 is FQGTGA. CDR3 sequence reads: CASSFELAAYNEQFF. CDR3 DNA sequence: TGTGCCAGCAGCTTCGAGCTAGCGGCCTACAATGAGCAGTTCTTC.

The chain couples TRBV5-1 to TRBJ2-1; TRBD2 aligns across 8 bases. CDR3 length equals 15 residues. Germline V gives CDR1 SGHRS, CDR2 YFSETQ. Trimming took 1 base from V and 1 from J; bases not matched to a gene: 1. The CDR3 bases are TGCGCCAGCAGCTTGACTAGCGGTTCCTACAATGAGCAGTTCTTC. Translating gives CASSLTSGSYNEQFF.

This clone was found a few times. This chain joins TRBV4-1 and TRBJ1-3; D gene uncertain. Trimming took off 1 base at V and 4 bases at J, with 5 bases between the two ends. The germline CDR1 and CDR2 sequences are MGHRA and YSYEKL. The CDR3 extends over 13 amino acids. CDR3 nucleotide sequence: TGCGCCAGCAGCCAAGCTCACGGAAACACCATATATTTT. Translating it yields CASSQAHGNTIYF.

This chain connects TRBV20-1 to TRBJ1-1; D gene ambiguous. Germline CDR1 is DFQATT and CDR2 is SNEGSKA (reference sequence). Trimming removed 7 bases from V and 0 bases from J, with 6 bases in between. This CDR3 is 11 amino acids long. As DNA, the CDR3 is TGCAGTGGACTGATGAACACTGAAGCTTTCTTT. Protein sequence: CSGLMNTEAFF.

The rearrangement joins TRBV6-5 to TRBJ2-7, with D perhaps matching TRBD2 (6 bases). V was clipped by 6 bases and J by 2 bases, with 14 bases between them. Germline CDR1 is MNHEY and CDR2 is SVGAGI. This CDR3 has 14 residues. The CDR3: CASRRDLRAYEQYF. As DNA, the CDR3 is TGTGCCAGCAGACGGGACTTGCGAGCCTACGAGCAGTACTTC.

The chain has TRBV12-5 and TRBJ1-4; D uncertain. The germline V and J ends were trimmed by 2 bases and 8 bases, with 18 bases remaining between them. The CDR3 totals 16 residues. CDR1 is LGHNT, CDR2 FRNRAP, per germline. The CDR3 is CASGLLVRDRKEKLFF. The CDR3 DNA follows: TGTGCTAGTGGTTTGCTAGTTAGAGATAGAAAGGAAAAACTGTTTTTT.

The CDR3 sequence is CASSSNRGSGYGYTF. Here the CDR3 DNA reads TGCGCCAGCAGCTCAAACAGGGGGAGTGGATATGGCTACACCTTC. The gene calls are TRBV10-2 and TRBJ1-2; 8 nucleotides line up with TRBD1. Germline V CDR1 and CDR2: WSHSY, SAAADI. The J segment lost 5 bases and the V segment lost 6 bases, leaving 11 bases of the junction unmatched. This CDR3 contains 15 residues.

The genes are TRBV10-3 and TRBJ1-5; no definite D call. In germline, CDR1 is ENHRY, CDR2 SYGVKD. There are 13 residues in the CDR3. V gave up 2 bases and J gave up 7 bases, with 9 bases separating them. DNA of the CDR3: TGTGCCATCAGTGAGGGGGTAGCCCAGCCCCAGCATTTT. Translated, it gives CAISEGVAQPQHF.